This T cell receptor beta chain was sequenced for a study of shared clonotypes between healthy human individuals. As for the study in general: Donors were a couple of women and a few men aged 18 to 49.

V shed 7 bases, J shed 6 bases, and the junction held 12 bases outside the gene matches. The CDR3 has 14 amino acids. Germline-derived CDR1 and CDR2 are MDHEN and SYDVKM. Measured with immunoSEQ multiplex PCR; TCRdb has only the in-frame clones, and not every one. The table includes 2.3 million or so clones, about 92% detected once. Sequencing was performed on naive CD4+ T cells from PBMCs. Subset given: CD45RA+ positively selected. The TCR originated in a man younger than 35 in good health. Some clones in this sample may be carry-over from other donors' samples. The chain joins TRBV28 to TRBJ2-7; TRBD1 aligns across 7 bases. CDR3 nucleotide sequence: TGTGCCAGCATAGGAGACAGGGTGTTAGTCGAGCAGTACTTC. Amino acid sequence: CASIGDRVLVEQYF. The whole variable domain, filled in from reference TRBV28 and TRBJ2-7, reads DVKVTQSSRYLVKRTGEKVFLECVQDMDHENMFWYRQDPGLGLRLIYFSYDVKMKEKGDIPEGYSVSREKKERFSLILESASTNQTSMYLCASIGDRVLVEQYFGPGTRLTVT.